The clone carrying this T cell receptor beta chain was seen once. The data were obtained in a study of identical twins. V lost 5 bases, J lost 4 bases, and 7 bases stayed unmatched. The CDR3 contains 14 residues. From germline, CDR1 is SGHTA and CDR2 FQGTGA. Via MiXCR, TCRdb re-called the 5' RACE reads, giving one row per CDR3 protein. The data contain some 690,000 distinct CDR3 sequences, 20% to 25% of them singletons. This sample was shared with a second study, whose subject was T cells expressing NK-cell markers.

V is TRBV7-3 and J is TRBJ2-5; 7 bases agree with TRBD2. The source is a woman aged 18 to 35 in good health. Source material: PBMCs. The CDR3 DNA follows: TGTGCCAGCAGCCCACTGGGGGGGATAGAGACCCAGTACTTC. It encodes CASSPLGGIETQYF.